One sample yielded the 21 T cell receptor beta chains listed below, sequenced in a study of long-term antiretroviral therapy in people with HIV. At survey level, the immunoSEQ assay was run in its v3.0 version. TCRdb's copy holds only in-frame clones and misses some; the assay was immunoSEQ multiplex PCR. Among tens of thousands of clones listed, more than 80% were seen once. Sequences were derived from unsorted PBMCs, sampled 0.3 years after starting antiretroviral therapy. These receptors originate from a man aged 35-49 years with HIV.

The chain couples TRBV19 to TRBJ2-5, with a weak D call TRBD1 (6 bases). The length of the CDR3 is 16 residues. V lost 3 bases and J lost 5, with 19 bases in between. Germline assignment: CDR1 LNHDA and CDR2 SQIVND (reference sequence). The CDR3 reads CASSMGWGRRKETQYF. CDR3 DNA sequence: TGTGCCAGTAGTATGGGGTGGGGGCGGAGGAAGGAGACCCAGTACTTC.

This clone was observed a few times. The chain carries TRBV4-3 and TRBJ1-2; possible D gene TRBD1, 5 bases. Deletions cut 8 bases from V and 8 bases from J, with 18 bases between. There are 13 residues in the CDR3. CDR1 is LGHNA and CDR2 is YSLEER in the germline V gene. The CDR3 reads CASRSTGARGYTF. CDR3 DNA sequence: TGCGCCAGCCGGTCTACCGGGGCACGGGGCTACACCTTC.

J is TRBJ2-1 and V is TRBV28; 11 bases align to TRBD1. V was clipped by 5 bases and J by 6 bases; unmatched bases: 6. The CDR3 is 15 residues long. Germline CDR1 and CDR2: MDHEN and SYDVKM. CDR3 sequence (DNA): TGTGCCAGCAGTCCCCAGGGACAGGGGGTCAATGAGCAGTTCTTC. Protein product: CASSPQGQGVNEQFF.

This clone has only a few counts. The J gene is TRBJ1-3, the V gene TRBV25-1, with D unclear. The CDR3 runs 13 residues. Germline V gene lookup returns CDR1 MGHDK and CDR2 SYGVNS. Between the trimmed V and J ends, which lost 2 bases and 3 bases, there was a span of 5 bases. The CDR3 coding sequence is TGTGCCAGCAGTGAAGGTGGTGGAAACACCATATATTTT. This codes for CASSEGGGNTIYF.

A word on this clone: The junction shows a germline mismatch at one end, possibly a read error. This rearrangement joins TRBV29-1 to TRBJ2-7, with 8 bases fitting TRBD1. CDR1 and CDR2 from the germline V gene are SQVTM and ANQGSEA. The CDR3 is 13 amino acids. Here the CDR3 DNA reads TGCAGCGTCGAAGTCGGACAGGGCTACGAGCAGTACTTC. Amino acids: CSVEVGQGYEQYF.

The rearrangement uses TRBV28 and TRBJ1-2; unclear D gene. V gave up 11 bases and J gave up 3 bases, with 16 bases separating them. CDR3 length: 13 residues. CDR1 is MDHEN and CDR2 is SYDVKM in the germline V gene. CDR3 residues: CASNRGNYYGYTF. The CDR3 DNA reads as TGTGCCTCCAACCGGGGAAACTACTATGGCTACACCTTC.

The chain combines TRBV15 with TRBJ2-1; 11 bases fit TRBD2. This CDR3 has 16 amino acids. Unmatched junction bases numbered 5, after V lost 5 bases and J lost 2 bases. CDR1 and CDR2 from the germline V gene are LNHNV and YYDKDF (reference sequence). Here the CDR3 DNA reads TGTGCCACCAGCGGTCCGGGACTAGCGGCCTACAATGAGCAGTTCTTC. Amino acid sequence: CATSGPGLAAYNEQFF.

This clone appeared once. J is TRBJ2-5 and V is TRBV11-2, with D perhaps given as TRBD1 or TRBD2 (5 bases each). Germline V gene sequence: CDR1 SGHAT, CDR2 FQNNGV. The ends were cut back, 1 base at V and 7 bases at J, with 16 bases in the middle. The CDR3 has 15 residues. The CDR3 here is CASSLVQGEGGTQYF. CDR3 coding DNA: TGTGCCAGCAGCTTAGTCCAGGGAGAAGGAGGGACCCAGTACTTC. The full variable domain, in which reference TRBV11-2 and TRBJ2-5 provide the parts outside the CDR3, is EAGVAQSPRYKIIEKRQSVAFWCNPISGHATLYWYQQILGQGPKLLIQFQNNGVVDDSQLPKDRFSAERLKGVDSTLKIQPAKLEDSAVYLCASSLVQGEGGTQYFGPGTRLLVL.

The chain uses TRBV7-9 and TRBJ2-5, with 7 positions matching TRBD1. CDR3 length: 14 amino acids. Germline V CDR1 and CDR2: SEHNR, FQNEAQ (reference sequence). V dropped 1 base and J dropped 1; count of bases not matched to a gene: 0. This CDR3 is CASSLDRGQETQYF. Here the CDR3 DNA reads TGTGCCAGCAGCTTAGACAGGGGCCAAGAGACCCAGTACTTC.

The genes are TRBV5-6 and TRBJ1-2; tentative D call: TRBD1 (5 bases). The CDR3 is 14 amino acids. V shed 0 bases and J shed 6 bases, with 12 bases lying between them. CDR1 is SGHDT, CDR2 YYEEEE, per germline. DNA for the CDR3: TGTGCCAGCAGCTTGGGTGGAGGGGCCCATGGCTACACCTTC. It specifies CASSLGGGAHGYTF.

The V call is TRBV28, the J call TRBJ2-7, with a weak D call TRBD1 (6 bases). CDR3 length: 15 residues. Trimming removed 6 bases from V and 2 bases from J, with 17 bases in between. Germline V gives CDR1 MDHEN, CDR2 SYDVKM. This CDR3 reads CASSQPQGIPYEQYF. Here the CDR3 DNA reads TGTGCCAGCAGCCAGCCCCAGGGGATCCCCTACGAGCAGTACTTC. Full variable domain (outside the CDR3, taken from reference TRBV28 and TRBJ2-7): DVKVTQSSRYLVKRTGEKVFLECVQDMDHENMFWYRQDPGLGLRLIYFSYDVKMKEKGDIPEGYSVSREKKERFSLILESASTNQTSMYLCASSQPQGIPYEQYFGPGTRLTVT.

This sequence joins TRBV4-3 and TRBJ2-7; D gene uncertain. CDR1 is LGHNA and CDR2 is YSLEER in the germline V gene. The CDR3 spans 13 residues. The germline V and J ends were trimmed by 4 bases and 3 bases, with 10 bases remaining between them. CDR3 in amino acids: CASSPFVLYEQYF. CDR3 nucleotides: TGCGCCAGCAGCCCCTTCGTTCTCTACGAGCAGTACTTC.

This sequence joins TRBV7-2 and TRBJ1-2; D is uncertain. Germline-derived CDR1 and CDR2 are SGHTA and FQGNSA. V was cut by 3 bases and J by 5 bases, with 16 bases left in between. This CDR3 is built from 15 residues. CDR3 sequence reads: CASSFPAAAGYGYTF. Written as DNA, the CDR3 is TGTGCCAGCAGCTTCCCGGCGGCCGCGGGGTATGGCTACACCTTC.

The chain combines TRBV10-3 with TRBJ1-6, with 7 bases lining up with TRBD1. CDR1 and CDR2 (germline): ENHRY, SYGVKD. The CDR3 totals 17 residues. J gave up 5 bases and V 1 base, and 8 bases lay outside the gene matches. The CDR3 spells CAISEFKGARDNSPLHF. The DNA of the CDR3 is TGTGCCATCAGTGAGTTTAAGGGGGCGCGAGATAATTCACCCCTCCACTTT.

This clone was seen a handful of times. The DNA for the CDR3 is TGCGCCAGCAGCCTTCAGGGTCCGGGCAATGAGCAGTTCTTC. Translated, it gives CASSLQGPGNEQFF. The chain combines TRBV4-3 with TRBJ2-1; TRBD1 is a possible D gene (5 bases). Germline lookup yields CDR1 LGHNA and CDR2 YSLEER. The CDR3 contains 14 residues. V was trimmed by 4 bases and J by 6 bases, leaving 13 bases between them.

This chain uses TRBV5-6 with TRBJ2-7, with D unclear. CDR3 size: 14 residues. CDR1 and CDR2 from the germline V gene are SGHDT and YYEEEE. Trimming left V 3 bases short and J 1 base short, with 11 bases between. The CDR3 nucleotides read TGTGCCAGCAGCTCGCCGGCGCGTTCCTACGAGCAGTACTTC. This translates into CASSSPARSYEQYF. The full variable domain, its missing parts supplied by reference TRBV5-6 and TRBJ2-7, is DAGVTQSPTHLIKTRGQQVTLRCSPKSGHDTVSWYQQALGQGPQFIFQYYEEEERQRGNFPDRFSGHQFPNYSSELNVNALLLGDSALYLCASSSPARSYEQYFGPGTRLTVT.

This chain links TRBV7-2 with TRBJ1-3; D gene unclear. The CDR3 extends over 14 amino acids. Trimming stripped 5 bases from V and 0 bases from J, with 8 bases between. Germline CDR1 is SGHTA and CDR2 is FQGNSA. CDR3 nucleotide sequence: TGTGCCAGCAGCCCATCCCTCTCTGGAAACACCATATATTTT. Its protein product is CASSPSLSGNTIYF.

The V call is TRBV7-2, the J call TRBJ2-2; possibly TRBD1 for D (5 bases). The V gene's germline CDR1 is SGHTA and CDR2 FQGNSA. V shed 1 base and J shed 4 bases, with 7 bases lying between them. There are 14 residues in the CDR3. The CDR3 loop is CASSLGGSTGELFF. Written as DNA, the CDR3 is TGTGCCAGCAGCTTAGGGGGCAGCACCGGGGAGCTGTTTTTT.

This clone occurred once. The chain is built from TRBV5-6 and TRBJ1-5; D is unclear. From germline, CDR1 is SGHDT and CDR2 YYEEEE. The CDR3 totals 13 residues. The ends were cut back, 1 base at V and 8 bases at J, with 10 bases in the middle. CDR3 in DNA: TGTGCCAGCAGCTTGTGGGGTAATGAGCCCCAGCATTTT. Amino acid sequence: CASSLWGNEPQHF.

The chain carries TRBV5-3 and TRBJ2-7; D gene uncertain. TRBV5-3 is identified as an open reading frame with a role that is uncertain. V was cut by 3 bases and J by 5 bases, with 21 bases left in between. This CDR3 has 16 amino acids. The CDR3 DNA reads as TGTGCCAGAAGCTCTCCGTCGCTTGACGGAGCGCACGAGCAGTACTTC. Its protein is CARSSPSLDGAHEQYF.

DNA of the CDR3: TGTGCCAGCAGCATACCGACAGGGGGCGAATCACCCCTCCACTTT. This sequence encodes CASSIPTGGESPLHF. The chain is built from TRBV5-4 and TRBJ1-6; 10 bases fit TRBD1. The CDR3 has 15 amino acids. V lost 4 bases to trimming and J lost 10 bases; unmatched junction nucleotides: 8. CDR1 and CDR2 from the germline V gene are SGHNT and YYREEE (reference sequence).